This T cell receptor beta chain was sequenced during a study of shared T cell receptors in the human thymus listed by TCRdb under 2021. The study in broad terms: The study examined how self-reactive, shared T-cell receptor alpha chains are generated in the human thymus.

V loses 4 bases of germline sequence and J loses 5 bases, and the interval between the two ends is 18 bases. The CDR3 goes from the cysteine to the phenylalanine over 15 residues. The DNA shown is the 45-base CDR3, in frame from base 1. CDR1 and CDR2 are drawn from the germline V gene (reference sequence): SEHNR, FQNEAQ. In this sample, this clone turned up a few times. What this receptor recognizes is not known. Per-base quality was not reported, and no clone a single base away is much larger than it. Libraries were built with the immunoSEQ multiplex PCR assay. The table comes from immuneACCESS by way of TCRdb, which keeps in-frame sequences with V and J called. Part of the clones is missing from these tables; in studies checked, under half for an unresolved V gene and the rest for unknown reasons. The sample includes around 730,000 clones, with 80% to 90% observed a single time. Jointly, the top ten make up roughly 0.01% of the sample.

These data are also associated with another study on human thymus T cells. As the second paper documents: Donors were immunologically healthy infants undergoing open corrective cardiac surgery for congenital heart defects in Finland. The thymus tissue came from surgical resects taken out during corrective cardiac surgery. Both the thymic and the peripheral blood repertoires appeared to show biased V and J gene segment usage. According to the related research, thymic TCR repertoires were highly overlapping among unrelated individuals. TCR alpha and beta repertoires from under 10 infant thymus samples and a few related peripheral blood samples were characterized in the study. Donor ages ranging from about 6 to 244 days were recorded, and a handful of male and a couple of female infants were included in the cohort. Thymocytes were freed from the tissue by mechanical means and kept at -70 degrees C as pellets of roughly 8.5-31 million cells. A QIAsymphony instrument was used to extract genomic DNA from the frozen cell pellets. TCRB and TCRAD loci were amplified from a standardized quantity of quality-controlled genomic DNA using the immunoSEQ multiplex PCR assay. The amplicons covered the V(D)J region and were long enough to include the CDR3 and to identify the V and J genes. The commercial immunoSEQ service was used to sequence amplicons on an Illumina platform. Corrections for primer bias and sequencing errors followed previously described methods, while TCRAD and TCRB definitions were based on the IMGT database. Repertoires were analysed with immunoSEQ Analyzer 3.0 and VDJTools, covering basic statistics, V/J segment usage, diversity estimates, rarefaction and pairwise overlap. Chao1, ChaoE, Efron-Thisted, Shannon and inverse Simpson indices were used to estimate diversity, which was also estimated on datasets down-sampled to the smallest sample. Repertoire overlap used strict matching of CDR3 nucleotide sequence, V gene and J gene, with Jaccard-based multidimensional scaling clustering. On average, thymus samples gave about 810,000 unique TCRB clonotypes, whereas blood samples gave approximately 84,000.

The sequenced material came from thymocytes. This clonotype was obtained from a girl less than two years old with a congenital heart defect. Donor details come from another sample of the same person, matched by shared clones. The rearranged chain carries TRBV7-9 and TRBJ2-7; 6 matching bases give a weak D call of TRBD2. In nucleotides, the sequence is TGTGCCAGCAGCTGGGCGGAGGGAGGTTGGCACGAGCAGTACTTC. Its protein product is CASSWAEGGWHEQYF.